Described below is a single T cell receptor beta chain sequence and its context. These data are taken from a study of shared clonotypes between healthy human individuals. Profiled with immunoSEQ multiplex PCR; TCRdb holds only in-frame clones, not every one. The sample consists of over a million clones, approximately 72% of them appearing once. Trimming left V 6 bases short and J 4 bases short, with 12 bases between. Per germline, CDR1 MDHEN and CDR2 SYDVKM. The CDR3 spans 14 residues. The sequence was obtained from a man aged 18 to 29 in good health. The rearrangement links TRBV28 to TRBJ2-2; unclear D gene. What was sequenced was memory CD4+ T cells sorted from blood. Stated subset: CD45RA-negative fraction. The CDR3 DNA follows: TGTGCCAGCAGAGACCACTCCAGCACCGGGGAGCTGTTTTTT. Translated: CASRDHSSTGELFF.